The sequence of this TCR beta chain was determined in a study of graft-versus-host responses after intestinal transplantation. Method: immunoSEQ multiplex PCR; TCRdb's copy keeps in-frame clones and lacks some. The sample lists approximately 89,000 clones; over 85% were seen once. On this clone itself: Its antigen remains unidentified.

The source was unstimulated CD8+ T cells sorted from spleen or lymph node cells, collected before transplant. The sequence was collected from a human donor who was the organ donor for an intestinal transplant.

CDR3: CASSSIWQANTGELFF. The CDR3 nucleotides are TGTGCCAGCAGCTCGATTTGGCAGGCAAACACCGGGGAGCTGTTTTTT. The J gene is TRBJ2-2, the V gene TRBV5-4; D uncertain. The CDR3 contains 16 residues. In germline, CDR1 is SGHNT, CDR2 YYREEE (reference sequence). Trimming removed 3 bases from V and 2 bases from J, with 14 bases in between. Using reference TRBV5-4 and TRBJ2-2 for the parts outside the CDR3, the full variable domain is ETGVTQSPTHLIKTRGQQVTLRCSSQSGHNTVSWYQQALGQGPQFIFQYYREEENGRGNFPPRFSGLQFPNYSSELNVNALELDDSALYLCASSSIWQANTGELFFGEGSRLTVL.